These T cell receptor beta chains were read from a single sample in a study of T-cell memory formation after mild COVID-19. TCRdb independently ran MiXCR on the 5' RACE reads; one entry per CDR3 protein. This table has roughly 410,000 distinct CDR3 sequences, roughly a quarter appearing once. The sample taken for sequencing was PBMCs or a T cell subset sorted from them (not recorded which). The receptor source for this set is an adult woman who had mild COVID-19 (a few samples of this study predate the infection). Cell type and time point are not known. Both conserved end residues are part of each CDR3. The D gene is left open where the match is weak. Clone size is shown for a subset of rows, as once, few, many or a class of expanded clone.

abundance	j_gene	v_gene	d_gene	CDR3nt	CDR3aa
.	TRBJ2-5	TRBV6-1	.	TGTGCCAGCAGTAAACAGCCCAAAGAGACCCAGTACTTC	CASSKQPKETQYF
few	TRBJ1-2	TRBV6-5	.	TGTGCCAGCAGTTACTCGAGGAGAGGGGATGGCTACACCTTC	CASSYSRRGDGYTF
few	TRBJ1-6	TRBV5-1	.	TGCGCCAGCAGCTTGGTTGGAGGAGAGAATTCACCCCTCCACTTT	CASSLVGGENSPLHF
once	TRBJ1-1	TRBV6-1	.	TGTGCCAGCAGTGCCCCCGTTGGGCTGAACACTGAAGCTTTCTTT	CASSAPVGLNTEAFF
few	TRBJ2-3	TRBV6-5	.	TGTGCCAGCTGCCCCTTGCCGTTGGGTACGCAGTATTTT	CASCPLPLGTQYF
.	TRBJ2-1	TRBV2	TRBD2	TGTGCCAGCAGTGGCCTAGCGGGGTTCTACAATGAGCAGTTCTTC	CASSGLAGFYNEQFF
.	TRBJ1-1	TRBV14	TRBD1	TGTGCCAGCAGCCAAGATAGGGGGCGGAGGGAAGCTTTCTTT	CASSQDRGRREAFF
few	TRBJ2-7	TRBV7-8	TRBD2	TGTGCCAGCAGCTTAGTCGGGACTATATCCTACGAGCAGTACTTC	CASSLVGTISYEQYF
.	TRBJ1-5	TRBV7-2	.	TGTGCCAGCAGCTTAGTTAGTTCCGCAGGAAATCAGCCCCAGCATTTT	CASSLVSSAGNQPQHF
.	TRBJ2-2	TRBV6-5	TRBD1	TGTGCCAGCAGTTACAATTATCAGGGGGACACCGGGGAGCTGTTTTTT	CASSYNYQGDTGELFF
few	TRBJ1-2	TRBV3-1	.	TGTGCCAGCAGCCAGTACTATGGCTACACCTTC	CASSQYYGYTF
.	TRBJ1-1	TRBV18	.	TGTGCCAGCTCACCTGAGCAGCGGCGATACTACGGAGACGCCGCTTTCTTT	CASSPEQRRYYGDAAFF
few	TRBJ1-2	TRBV6-2/TRBV6-3	.	TGTGCCAGCACTCGAACAGCCAACTATGGCTACACCTTC	CASTRTANYGYTF
few	TRBJ2-1	TRBV14	TRBD1	TGTGCCAGCAGCCCGGAATTAGGGACAGGGGGCTTCAATGAGCAGTTCTTC	CASSPELGTGGFNEQFF
.	TRBJ2-5	TRBV19	.	TGTGCCAGTAGTACCCTGACGGGTCCTCAAGAGACCCAGTACTTC	CASSTLTGPQETQYF
.	TRBJ1-5	TRBV5-4	TRBD1	TGTGCCAGCAGCCGTCGGGACAGGGTTGTTTCCCAGCATTTT	CASSRRDRVVSQHF
few	TRBJ2-2	TRBV11-3	TRBD2	TGTGCCAGCAGCTCAGAGAGGGGTCAGGGACTAGCGGGAGACACCGGGGAGCTGTTTTTT	CASSSERGQGLAGDTGELFF
few	TRBJ2-7	TRBV15	TRBD1	TGTGCCACCAGCAAGGGACAGGGGGGCTCCTACGAGCAGTACTTC	CATSKGQGGSYEQYF
.	TRBJ1-4	TRBV12-5	.	TGTGCTAGTGGTTCTGTGACGGGCGGAAAACTGTTTTTT	CASGSVTGGKLFF
.	TRBJ2-5	TRBV5-6	.	TGTGCCAGCAAAACACAGGAGAAAGAGACCCAGTACTTC	CASKTQEKETQYF
.	TRBJ2-7	TRBV7-6	.	TGTGCCAGCAGCTTGGACAGCGACAATTACGAGCAGTACTTC	CASSLDSDNYEQYF
.	TRBJ1-2	TRBV7-9	.	TGTGCCAGCAGCAAGAGTGCTAACTATGGCTACACCTTC	CASSKSANYGYTF
.	TRBJ2-7	TRBV7-2	TRBD2	TGTGCCACCCATCTGGGACTAGCGGGAAAAAAGGAGCAGTACTTC	CATHLGLAGKKEQYF
few	TRBJ1-2	TRBV2	TRBD1	TGTGCCAGCAGCGAGGACAGGGGGCTCTTCTATGGCTACACCTTC	CASSEDRGLFYGYTF
.	TRBJ2-4	TRBV7-2	TRBD2	TGTGCCAGCAGTAGACTAGCGGGAGGGAGAAACATTCAGTACTTC	CASSRLAGGRNIQYF
once	TRBJ1-1	TRBV24-1	TRBD1	TGTGCCACCAGTGGGGACAGGGGAGGGTACTACACTGAAGCTTTCTTT	CATSGDRGGYYTEAFF
.	TRBJ1-1	TRBV7-2	.	TGTGCCAGCAGCTTAGGACGGGGGGTAGCCACTGAAGCTTTCTTT	CASSLGRGVATEAFF
.	TRBJ2-3	TRBV5-6	.	TGTGCCAGCAGCCCTTCGAGGCGGGCCACTAGCACAGATACGCAGTATTTT	CASSPSRRATSTDTQYF
few	TRBJ2-7	TRBV6-6	.	TGTGCCAGCAGTCTCCCAGGGGACTACGAGCAGTACTTC	CASSLPGDYEQYF
few	TRBJ2-7	TRBV6-5	.	TGTGCCAGCAGGAGCCTCGGGACGGCGAGCTCCTACGAGCAGTACTTC	CASRSLGTASSYEQYF
.	TRBJ2-1	TRBV6-6	TRBD1	TGTGCCAGCAGTTACACACCAGACAGGGGCAATGAGCAGTTCTTC	CASSYTPDRGNEQFF
.	TRBJ2-3	TRBV12-3/TRBV12-4	TRBD2	TGTGCCAGCAGTCTAGCGGGGGGCAGAGATACGCAGTATTTT	CASSLAGGRDTQYF
.	TRBJ1-1	TRBV5-1	TRBD1	TGCGCCAGCAGCTTGGCGGGGGACAGTAACACTGAAGCTTTCTTT	CASSLAGDSNTEAFF
few	TRBJ2-5	TRBV18	.	TGTGCCAGCTCACGGGGGATAGAAGAGACCCAGTACTTC	CASSRGIEETQYF
.	TRBJ1-2	TRBV20-1	.	TGCAGTGCTAGAGAAGAGGCAGGTGGTGGCTACACCTTC	CSAREEAGGGYTF
.	TRBJ2-7	TRBV27	.	TGTGCCAGCAGTCCCGGACAGTATCGGCCTTACGAGCAGTACTTC	CASSPGQYRPYEQYF
many	TRBJ2-3	TRBV5-1	.	TGCGCCAGCAGCCCTATTCACAGAGATACGCAGTATTTT	CASSPIHRDTQYF
.	TRBJ1-1	TRBV7-2	.	TGTGCCAGCAGTTCCGGGAAAAACACTGAAGCTTTCTTT	CASSSGKNTEAFF